The 13 T cell receptor beta chains reported below all come from one sample, sequenced in a study of cytomegalovirus exposure and HLA in healthy donors. A multiplex PCR was run with 60 Vbeta primers and 13 Jbeta primers. The protocol was immunoSEQ multiplex PCR, while the TCRdb copy is restricted to in-frame clones and leaves out a portion. This table has 100,000 to 120,000 clones, 82% appearing once. The material sequenced was PBMCs. Receptor source: a woman between 18 and 29 years old in good health and CMV-seronegative.

CDR3 in DNA: TGTGCCAGCAGCCCCGGTTGGGCAGCTAACTATGGCTACACCTTC. It codes for CASSPGWAANYGYTF. The V and J genes are TRBV5-6 and TRBJ1-2; D unresolved. Germline lookup yields CDR1 SGHDT and CDR2 YYEEEE. Trimming pared 4 bases from V and 0 bases from J, leaving 13 bases between. The CDR3 is 15 amino acids.

The chain employs TRBV25-1 and TRBJ2-1; D unclear. Germline CDR1 reads MGHDK; CDR2 reads SYGVNS. V was pared by 3 bases and J by 2 bases, with 11 bases between. This CDR3 is 15 amino acids long. The CDR3 DNA reads as TGTGCCAGCAGTGATTTGAGAGCGCCCTACAATGAGCAGTTCTTC. This codes for CASSDLRAPYNEQFF.

CDR3 DNA: TGTGCCAGCAGCCCAATGGTAGCGGGGGTGAATACGCAGTATTTT. Translation gives CASSPMVAGVNTQYF. This chain connects TRBV7-2 to TRBJ2-3, with 9 bases aligning to TRBD2. Germline values: CDR1 SGHTA, CDR2 FQGNSA. The length of the CDR3 is 15 residues. The V gene end was trimmed by 5 bases and the J gene end by 7 bases; junction bases not matched to a gene: 10.

V usage is TRBV10-2 and J usage is TRBJ1-5; no clear D gene. The germline CDR1 and CDR2 sequences are WSHSY and SAAADI. This CDR3 spans 21 amino acids. V shed 6 bases and J shed 0 bases, with 30 bases lying between them. The CDR3 region has the DNA TGCGCCAGCAGAGGCGGGGTAACGGGTCAGATCATTTCCTATAGCAATCAGCCCCAGCATTTT. This encodes CASRGGVTGQIISYSNQPQHF.

The chain uses TRBV5-8 and TRBJ1-2, with TRBD1 matching over 8 bases. Germline trimming cut 3 bases from V and 5 bases from J; bases unmatched to any gene: 15. CDR3 size: 17 residues. Germline values: CDR1 SGHTS, CDR2 YDEGEE. CDR3 in amino acids: CASSSEGQVWSGYGYTF. The CDR3 DNA is TGTGCCAGCAGCTCGGAGGGACAGGTTTGGAGTGGGTATGGCTACACCTTC.

This chain uses TRBV28 with TRBJ1-1, with a weak D call TRBD1 (5 bases). The CDR3 has 14 amino acids. The germline V and J ends were trimmed by 5 bases and 6 bases, with 16 bases remaining between them. Germline CDR1 reads MDHEN; CDR2 reads SYDVKM. CDR3 residues: CASSKGTGTSEAFF. The CDR3 DNA sequence: TGTGCCAGCAGTAAGGGTACCGGGACTTCTGAAGCTTTCTTT.

For this clone: This CDR3 is also generated by other DNA sequences in the sample. The gene calls are TRBV20-1 and TRBJ2-5; no firm D call. This CDR3 is built from 10 residues. Germline V gene sequence: CDR1 DFQATT, CDR2 SNEGSKA (reference sequence). Trimming took off 6 bases at V and 5 bases at J, with 7 bases between the two ends. This chain's CDR3 is CSARRETQYF. CDR3 DNA sequence: TGCAGTGCCCGGCGGGAGACCCAGTACTTC.

The chain employs TRBV9 and TRBJ2-7, with 7 bases aligning to TRBD2. The CDR3 is made up of 13 amino acids. Germline-derived CDR1 and CDR2 are SGDLS and YYNGEE. V lost 4 bases and J lost 2; bases outside the gene matches: 3. CDR3 DNA: TGTGCCAGCAGCTTGGGGGGGACCTACGAGCAGTACTTC. Its protein is CASSLGGTYEQYF.

The genes are TRBV5-1 and TRBJ1-2; possibly TRBD1 for D (6 bases). Trimming took off 0 bases at V and 5 bases at J, with 8 bases between the two ends. The CDR3 length is 13 residues. Germline CDR1 is SGHRS and CDR2 is YFSETQ. The CDR3 DNA sequence: TGCGCCAGCAGCTTGGGACAGGAATATGGCTACACCTTC. It translates to CASSLGQEYGYTF. The complete variable domain, with remaining parts taken from reference TRBV5-1 and TRBJ1-2, reads KAGVTQTPRYLIKTRGQQVTLSCSPISGHRSVSWYQQTPGQGLQFLFEYFSETQRNKGNFPGRFSGRQFSNSRSEMNVSTLELGDSALYLCASSLGQEYGYTFGSGTRLTVV.

The rearrangement links TRBV4-2 to TRBJ1-2; 9 bases fit TRBD1. The V gene end was trimmed by 4 bases and the J gene end by 4 bases; junction bases not matched to a gene: 13. The germline V gene encodes CDR1 LGHNA and CDR2 YNFKEQ. CDR3 length: 17 residues. In nucleotides, the CDR3 is TGTGCCAGCAGCCTACAGGGGGCTGTTGGGGATCTCTATGGCTACACCTTC. Translation: CASSLQGAVGDLYGYTF.

The chain joins TRBV11-3 to TRBJ1-4, with 7 bases matching TRBD1. J lost 5 bases, V lost 8 bases, and 11 bases had no gene match. The CDR3 is made up of 15 amino acids. Per the germline V gene, CDR1 is SGHNT and CDR2 is YENEEA. CDR3 in DNA: TGTGCCAGCTCCACAGGGGCAATTTCAAATGAAAAACTGTTTTTT. The encoded protein is CASSTGAISNEKLFF.

This clone is a singleton in its sample. The chain recombines TRBV7-8 with TRBJ2-3, with TRBD1 matching 8 bases. CDR3 length: 15 amino acids. The junction had 5 bases not matched to a gene; V was cut back by 3 bases and J by 3 bases. Germline V lookup: CDR1 SGHVS, CDR2 FQNEAQ. CDR3 region: CASSFRQGATDTQYF. DNA for the CDR3: TGTGCCAGCAGCTTTCGCCAGGGGGCTACAGATACGCAGTATTTT.

CDR3 coding DNA: TGTGCCAGCAGCACCGGGAGGACAGGGGGCCTTTACGAGCAGTACTTC. Its translation: CASSTGRTGGLYEQYF. The chain couples TRBV7-2 to TRBJ2-7; 11 nucleotides match TRBD1. The V segment lost 5 bases and the J segment 4 bases; nucleotides outside the gene matches: 10. This CDR3 is built from 16 residues. Germline V CDR1 and CDR2: SGHTA, FQGNSA.